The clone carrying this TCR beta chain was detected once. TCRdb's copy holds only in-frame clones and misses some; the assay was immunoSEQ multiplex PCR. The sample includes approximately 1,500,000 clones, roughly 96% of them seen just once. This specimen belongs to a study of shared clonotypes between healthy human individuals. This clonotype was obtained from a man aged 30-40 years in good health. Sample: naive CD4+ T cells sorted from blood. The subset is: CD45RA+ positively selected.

The CDR3 coding sequence is TGTGCAGGGGTCAAGCAGCCCCAGCATTTT. Protein product: CAGVKQPQHF. The gene calls are TRBV6-1 and TRBJ1-5, with a possible D match to TRBD1 (5 bases). Per germline, CDR1 MNHNS and CDR2 SASEGT. The length of the CDR3 is 10 residues.